This is a list of T cell receptor beta chains from one sample in a study of T cells in tumors after PD-1 blockade. TCRdb keeps only in-frame clones here, not all; method: immunoSEQ multiplex PCR. The sample lists tens of thousands of clones, around 80% occurring once. Specimen: PBMCs, collected before anti-PD-1 treatment. The receptors here all came from a human donor with basal cell carcinoma. CDR3s include the opening cysteine and the closing phenylalanine or tryptophan. Each record gives: clone size, V gene, J gene, D gene, CDR3 DNA, CDR3 protein. The D gene is left open where the match is weak. Clone size is shown for a subset of rows, as once, few, many or a class of expanded clone.

abundance: .; v_gene: TRBV7-6; j_gene: TRBJ1-2; d_gene: TRBD1; CDR3nt: TGTGCCAGCAGCTTAGCGGGACAGGGTGGCTACACCTTC; CDR3aa: CASSLAGQGGYTF
abundance: .; v_gene: TRBV20-1; j_gene: TRBJ2-1; d_gene: .; CDR3nt: TGCAGTGCCGGACACCAGGGTGAGCAGTTCTTC; CDR3aa: CSAGHQGEQFF
abundance: few; v_gene: TRBV7-6; j_gene: TRBJ2-6; d_gene: .; CDR3nt: TGTGCCAGCTCCCCGGCGGGGGGGGCCAACGTCCTGACTTTC; CDR3aa: CASSPAGGANVLTF
abundance: once; v_gene: TRBV30; j_gene: TRBJ1-2; d_gene: .; CDR3nt: TGTGCCTGGAATGCCGGGACATATGATGGCTACACCTTC; CDR3aa: CAWNAGTYDGYTF
abundance: .; v_gene: TRBV2; j_gene: TRBJ2-1; d_gene: TRBD2; CDR3nt: TGTGCCTGCTGTTACGGGGGGGCGCGGGCGGGGAGCTCCTACAATGAGCAGTTCTTC; CDR3aa: CACCYGGARAGSSYNEQFF
abundance: .; v_gene: TRBV24-1; j_gene: TRBJ2-1; d_gene: TRBD1; CDR3nt: TGTGCCACCAGTGATCCCGGGACAGGGTTCAATGAGCAGTTCTTC; CDR3aa: CATSDPGTGFNEQFF
abundance: .; v_gene: TRBV3-1/TRBV3-2; j_gene: TRBJ1-1; d_gene: TRBD1; CDR3nt: TGTGCCAGCAGTACGACAGGGACCACTGAAGCTTTCTTT; CDR3aa: CASSTTGTTEAFF
abundance: .; v_gene: TRBV7-2; j_gene: TRBJ1-5; d_gene: TRBD1; CDR3nt: TGTGCCAGCAGCTTAGTTTTCGGGACAGCACAAAATCAGCCCCAGCATTTT; CDR3aa: CASSLVFGTAQNQPQHF
abundance: .; v_gene: TRBV4-2; j_gene: TRBJ2-4; d_gene: .; CDR3nt: TGTGCCAGCAGCCAAGAGACTAAATTAGCCAAAAACATTCAGTACTTC; CDR3aa: CASSQETKLAKNIQYF
abundance: .; v_gene: TRBV28; j_gene: TRBJ2-1; d_gene: TRBD1; CDR3nt: TGTGCCAGCAGCCAACCGGGACAGGGAGGTTACAATGAGCAGTTCTTC; CDR3aa: CASSQPGQGGYNEQFF
abundance: .; v_gene: TRBV3-1/TRBV3-2; j_gene: TRBJ1-1; d_gene: TRBD1; CDR3nt: TGTGCCAGCAGCCAAATCGCAGGGGGCCCCGCTGAAGCTTTCTTT; CDR3aa: CASSQIAGGPAEAFF
abundance: once; v_gene: TRBV5-1; j_gene: TRBJ2-1; d_gene: .; CDR3nt: TGCGCCAGCAGCTTGGGTCCGCGGACCGCGGACTCCTACAATGAGCAGTTCTTC; CDR3aa: CASSLGPRTADSYNEQFF
abundance: .; v_gene: TRBV19; j_gene: TRBJ2-6; d_gene: .; CDR3nt: TGTGCCAGTAGTATGCAGGAAACTTACTACTCTGGGGCCAACGTCCTGACTTTC; CDR3aa: CASSMQETYYSGANVLTF
abundance: .; v_gene: TRBV4-3; j_gene: TRBJ2-3; d_gene: TRBD2; CDR3nt: TGCGCCAGCAGCCGGGGACTAGCGGGGGGGGTAAGCACAGATACGCAGTATTTT; CDR3aa: CASSRGLAGGVSTDTQYF
abundance: few; v_gene: TRBV6-5; j_gene: TRBJ1-6; d_gene: .; CDR3nt: TGTGCCAGCAGTTCCCAAGTACAGGCTAATTCACCCCTCCACTTT; CDR3aa: CASSSQVQANSPLHF
abundance: once; v_gene: TRBV28; j_gene: TRBJ2-3; d_gene: .; CDR3nt: TGTGCCAGCAGTTCTCTTCCGGGACCCCGGACCCGCTTCTTCACAGATACGCAGTATTTT; CDR3aa: CASSSLPGPRTRFFTDTQYF
abundance: .; v_gene: TRBV7-6; j_gene: TRBJ2-5; d_gene: .; CDR3nt: TGTGCCAGCAGCCCCCGGGGGCGGACCCAGTACTTC; CDR3aa: CASSPRGRTQYF
abundance: .; v_gene: TRBV11-3; j_gene: TRBJ2-3; d_gene: .; CDR3nt: TGTGCCAGCAGCTTAGACTCCGGGATCACAGATACGCAGTATTTT; CDR3aa: CASSLDSGITDTQYF
abundance: once; v_gene: TRBV5-1; j_gene: TRBJ2-3; d_gene: .; CDR3nt: TGCGCCAGCAGCGAGGTAGGCAGGGGGGCCGGTACGCAGTATTTT; CDR3aa: CASSEVGRGAGTQYF
abundance: .; v_gene: TRBV5-1; j_gene: TRBJ2-7; d_gene: .; CDR3nt: TGCGCCAGCAGCAGCGAAGCCTCCTACGAGCAGTACTTC; CDR3aa: CASSSEASYEQYF
abundance: .; v_gene: TRBV14; j_gene: TRBJ2-3; d_gene: .; CDR3nt: TGTGCCAGCAGCCATGCAGATACGCAGTATTTT; CDR3aa: CASSHADTQYF